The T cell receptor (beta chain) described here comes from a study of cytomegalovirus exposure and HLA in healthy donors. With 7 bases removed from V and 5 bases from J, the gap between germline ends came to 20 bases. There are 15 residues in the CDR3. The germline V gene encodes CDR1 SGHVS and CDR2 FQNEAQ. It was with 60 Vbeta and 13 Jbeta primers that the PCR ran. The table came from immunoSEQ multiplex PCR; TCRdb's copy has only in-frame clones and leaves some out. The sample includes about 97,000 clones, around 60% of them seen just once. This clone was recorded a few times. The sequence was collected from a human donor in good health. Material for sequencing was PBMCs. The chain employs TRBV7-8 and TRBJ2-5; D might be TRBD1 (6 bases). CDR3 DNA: TGTGCCAGCACCATGCGAGGGGGAGCCCGGGAGACCCAGTACTTC. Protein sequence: CASTMRGGARETQYF.